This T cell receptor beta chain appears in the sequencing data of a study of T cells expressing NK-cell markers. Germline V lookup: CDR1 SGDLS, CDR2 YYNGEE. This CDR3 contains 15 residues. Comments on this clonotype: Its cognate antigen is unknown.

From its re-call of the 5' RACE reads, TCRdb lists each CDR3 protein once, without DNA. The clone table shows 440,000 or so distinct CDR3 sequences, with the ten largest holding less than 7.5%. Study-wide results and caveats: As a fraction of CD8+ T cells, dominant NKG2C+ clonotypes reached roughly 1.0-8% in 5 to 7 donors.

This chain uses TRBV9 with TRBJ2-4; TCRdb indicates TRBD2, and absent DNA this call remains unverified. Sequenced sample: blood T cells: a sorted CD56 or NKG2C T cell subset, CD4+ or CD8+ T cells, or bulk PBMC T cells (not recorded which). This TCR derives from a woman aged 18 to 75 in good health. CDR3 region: CASSPRLAGGNIQYF.